This TCR beta chain was captured by sequencing in a study of blood T cells in healthy people across ages. Study results and limitations: Aged donors had fewer naive CD4+ cells and lower diversity than long-lived donors.

The authors isolated at least 6 million PBMCs per sample. With regard to this clonotype: The antigen is not known.

CDR3 length equals 16 residues. The V gene end was trimmed by 5 bases and the J gene end by 2 bases; junction bases not matched to a gene: 5. Germline V gene data show CDR1 as SGHTA and CDR2 as FQGNSA. PCR was performed a second time for about 6 to 12 cycles using a sample-barcoded 5' primer and a J-beta primer mix. TCRdb reanalysed the 5' RACE reads using MiXCR and keeps one entry per CDR3 protein. The table lists approximately 1.5 million distinct CDR3 sequences, roughly 43% of them singletons. This rearrangement joins TRBV7-2 to TRBJ2-6; 8 bases line up with TRBD1. This receptor was obtained from a woman aged 18-30 years in good health. Sequencing was carried out using blood. The CDR3, as DNA: TGTGCCAGCAGCGTGCAGGGGGCGACTGGGGCCAACGTCCTGACTTTC. Encoded protein: CASSVQGATGANVLTF.